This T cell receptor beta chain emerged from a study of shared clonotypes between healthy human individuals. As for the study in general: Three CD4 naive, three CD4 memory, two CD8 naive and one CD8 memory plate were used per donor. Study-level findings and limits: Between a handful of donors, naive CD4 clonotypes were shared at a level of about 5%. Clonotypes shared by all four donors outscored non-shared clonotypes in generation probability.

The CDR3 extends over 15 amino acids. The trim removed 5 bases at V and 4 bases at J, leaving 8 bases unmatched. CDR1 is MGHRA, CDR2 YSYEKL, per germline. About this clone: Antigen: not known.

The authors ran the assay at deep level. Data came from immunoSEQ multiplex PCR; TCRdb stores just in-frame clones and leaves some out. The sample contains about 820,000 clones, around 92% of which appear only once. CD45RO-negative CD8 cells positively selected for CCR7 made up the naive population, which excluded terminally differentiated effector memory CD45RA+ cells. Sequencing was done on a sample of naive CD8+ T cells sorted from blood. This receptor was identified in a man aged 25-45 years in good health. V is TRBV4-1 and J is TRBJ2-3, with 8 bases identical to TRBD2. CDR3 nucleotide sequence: TGCGCCAGCAGCGCCGGGGGGGGATTGGCAGATACGCAGTATTTT. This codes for CASSAGGGLADTQYF.